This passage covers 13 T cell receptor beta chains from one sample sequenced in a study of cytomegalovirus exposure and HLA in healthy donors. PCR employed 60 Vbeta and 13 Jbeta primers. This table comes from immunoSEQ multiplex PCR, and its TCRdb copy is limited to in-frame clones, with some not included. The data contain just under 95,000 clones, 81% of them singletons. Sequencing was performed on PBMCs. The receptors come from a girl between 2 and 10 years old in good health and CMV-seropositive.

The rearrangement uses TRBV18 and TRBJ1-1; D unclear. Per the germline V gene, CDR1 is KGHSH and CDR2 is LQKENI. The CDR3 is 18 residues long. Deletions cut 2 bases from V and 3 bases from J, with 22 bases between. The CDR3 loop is CASSPTKAQPRLDTEAFF. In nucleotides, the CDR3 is TGTGCCAGCTCACCAACGAAGGCCCAGCCCAGGTTAGACACTGAAGCTTTCTTT.

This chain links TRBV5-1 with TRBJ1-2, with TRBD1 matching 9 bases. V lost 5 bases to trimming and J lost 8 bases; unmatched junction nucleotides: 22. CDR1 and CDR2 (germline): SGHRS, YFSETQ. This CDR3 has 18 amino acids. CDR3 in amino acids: CASRRTGTGPRALSGYTF. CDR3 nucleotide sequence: TGCGCCAGCAGGCGCACCGGGACAGGGCCCCGTGCTTTGTCAGGCTACACCTTC.

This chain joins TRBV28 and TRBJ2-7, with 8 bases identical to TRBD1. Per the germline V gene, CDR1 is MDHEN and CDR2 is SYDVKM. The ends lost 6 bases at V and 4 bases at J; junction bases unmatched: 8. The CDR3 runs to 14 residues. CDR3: CASRGTGPEYEQYF. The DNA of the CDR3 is TGTGCCAGCAGGGGGACAGGACCTGAATACGAGCAGTACTTC.

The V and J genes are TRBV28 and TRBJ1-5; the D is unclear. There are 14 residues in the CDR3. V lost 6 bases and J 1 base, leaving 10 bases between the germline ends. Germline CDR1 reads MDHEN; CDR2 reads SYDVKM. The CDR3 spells CASRPRRSNQPQHF. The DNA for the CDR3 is TGTGCCAGCAGACCTAGACGGAGCAATCAGCCCCAGCATTTT. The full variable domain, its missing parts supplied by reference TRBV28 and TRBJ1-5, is DVKVTQSSRYLVKRTGEKVFLECVQDMDHENMFWYRQDPGLGLRLIYFSYDVKMKEKGDIPEGYSVSREKKERFSLILESASTNQTSMYLCASRPRRSNQPQHFGDGTRLSIL.

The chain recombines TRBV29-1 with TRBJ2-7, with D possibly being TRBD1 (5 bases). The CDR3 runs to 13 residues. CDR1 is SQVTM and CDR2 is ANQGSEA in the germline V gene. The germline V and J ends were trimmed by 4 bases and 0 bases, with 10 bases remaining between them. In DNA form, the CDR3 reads TGCAGCGTTGTCAGGGTGAGCTCCTACGAGCAGTACTTC. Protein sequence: CSVVRVSSYEQYF.

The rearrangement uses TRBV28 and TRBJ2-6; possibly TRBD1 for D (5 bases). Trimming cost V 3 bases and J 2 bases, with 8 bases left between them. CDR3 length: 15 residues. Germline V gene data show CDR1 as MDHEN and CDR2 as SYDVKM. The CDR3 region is CASSFWGPGANVLTF. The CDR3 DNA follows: TGTGCCAGCAGTTTTTGGGGCCCTGGGGCCAACGTCCTGACTTTC.

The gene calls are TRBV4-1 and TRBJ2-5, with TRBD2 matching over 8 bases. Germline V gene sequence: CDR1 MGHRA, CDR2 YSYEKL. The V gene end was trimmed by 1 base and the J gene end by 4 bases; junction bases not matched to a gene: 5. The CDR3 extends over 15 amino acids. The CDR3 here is CASSQGDSGTETQYF. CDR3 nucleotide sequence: TGCGCCAGCAGCCAAGGGGATAGCGGGACAGAGACCCAGTACTTC.

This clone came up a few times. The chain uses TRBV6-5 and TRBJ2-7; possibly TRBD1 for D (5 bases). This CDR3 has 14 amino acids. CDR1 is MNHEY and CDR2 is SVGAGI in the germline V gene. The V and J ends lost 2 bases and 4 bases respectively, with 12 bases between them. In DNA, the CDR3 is TGTGCCAGCAGTTACCTCAAGGGGTCTTACGAGCAGTACTTC. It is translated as CASSYLKGSYEQYF.

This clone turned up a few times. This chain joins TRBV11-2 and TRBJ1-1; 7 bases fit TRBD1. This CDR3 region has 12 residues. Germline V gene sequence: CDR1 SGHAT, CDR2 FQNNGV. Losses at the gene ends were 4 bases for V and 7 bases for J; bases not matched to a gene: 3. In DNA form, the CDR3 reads TGTGCCAGCAGCTCTAGGGACAGTGAAGCTTTCTTT. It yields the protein CASSSRDSEAFF.

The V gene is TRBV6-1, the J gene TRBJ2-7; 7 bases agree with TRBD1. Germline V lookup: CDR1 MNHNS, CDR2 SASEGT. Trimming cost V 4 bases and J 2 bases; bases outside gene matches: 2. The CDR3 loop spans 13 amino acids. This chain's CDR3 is CASSGDSTYEQYF. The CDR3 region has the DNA TGTGCCAGCAGTGGGGACAGTACCTACGAGCAGTACTTC.

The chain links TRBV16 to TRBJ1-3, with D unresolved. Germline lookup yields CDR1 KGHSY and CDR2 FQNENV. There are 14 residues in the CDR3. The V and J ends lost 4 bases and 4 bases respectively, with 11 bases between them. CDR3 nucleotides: TGTGCCAGCAGCCGTAACGTGCGGGGAAACACCATATATTTT. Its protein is CASSRNVRGNTIYF. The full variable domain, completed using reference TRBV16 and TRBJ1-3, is GEEVAQTPKHLVRGEGQKAKLYCAPIKGHSYVFWYQQVLKNEFKFLISFQNENVFDETGMPKERFSAKCLPNSPCSLEIQATKLEDSAVYFCASSRNVRGNTIYFGEGSWLTVV.

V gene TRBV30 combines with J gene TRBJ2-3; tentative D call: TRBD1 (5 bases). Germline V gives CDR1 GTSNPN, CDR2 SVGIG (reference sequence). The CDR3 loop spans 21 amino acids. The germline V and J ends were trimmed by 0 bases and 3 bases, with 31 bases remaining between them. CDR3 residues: CAWSVELFDSESRIFTDTQYF. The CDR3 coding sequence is TGTGCCTGGAGTGTAGAACTGTTTGACAGCGAAAGCAGAATCTTTACAGATACGCAGTATTTT.

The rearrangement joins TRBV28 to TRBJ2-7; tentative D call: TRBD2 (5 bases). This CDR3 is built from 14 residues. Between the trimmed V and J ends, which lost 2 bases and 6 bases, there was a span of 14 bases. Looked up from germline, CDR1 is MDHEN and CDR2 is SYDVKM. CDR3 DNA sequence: TGTGCCAGCAGTTTACGGACTCTGGCGGGCGAGCAGTACTTC. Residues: CASSLRTLAGEQYF.